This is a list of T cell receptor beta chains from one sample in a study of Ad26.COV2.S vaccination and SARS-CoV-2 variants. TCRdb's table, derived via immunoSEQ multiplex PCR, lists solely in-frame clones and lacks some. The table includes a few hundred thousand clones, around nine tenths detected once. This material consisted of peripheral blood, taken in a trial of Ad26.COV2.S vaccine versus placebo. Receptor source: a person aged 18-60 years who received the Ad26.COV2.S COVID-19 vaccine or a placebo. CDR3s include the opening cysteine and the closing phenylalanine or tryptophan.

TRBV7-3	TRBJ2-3	CASSLGGQMSDTQYF
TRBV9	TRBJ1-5	CASSPAGLNQPQHF
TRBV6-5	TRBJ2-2	CASSPGPNTGELFF
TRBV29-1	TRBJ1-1	CSARTGGSNTEAFF
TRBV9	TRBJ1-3	CASSVGAGRLSGNTIYF
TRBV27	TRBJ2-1	CASFTADSSSYNEQFF
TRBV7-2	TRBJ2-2	CASSFAETPAGELFF
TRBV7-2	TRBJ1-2	CASSLVASSNYGYTF
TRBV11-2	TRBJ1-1	CASSFGTEAFF
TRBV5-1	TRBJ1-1	CASSSNRDPRWGTEAFF
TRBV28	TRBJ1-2	CASSSAGRVGGYTF
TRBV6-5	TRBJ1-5	CAIQEWGDQPQHF
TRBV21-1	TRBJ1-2	CASSKFPWDRVIYGYTF
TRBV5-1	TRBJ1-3	CASSFEGNTIYF
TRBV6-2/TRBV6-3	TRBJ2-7	CASSYSDTYEQYF
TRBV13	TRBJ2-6	CASSLEQGAYGANVLTF
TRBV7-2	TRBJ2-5	CASSLDRGGSGKETQYF
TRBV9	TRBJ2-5	CASSPKDRAQETQYF
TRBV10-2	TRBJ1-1	CASSENQDTEAFF
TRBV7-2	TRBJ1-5	CASSLVEGNQPQHF
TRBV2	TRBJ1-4	CASSITNEKLFF
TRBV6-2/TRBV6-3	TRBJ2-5	CASSRDSQETQYF
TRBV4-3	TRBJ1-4	CASSQGTAGTNEKLFF
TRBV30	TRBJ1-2	CAWSVWREHGYTF
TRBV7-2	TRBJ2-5	CASSYGWEETQYF
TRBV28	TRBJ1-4	CASRLTDFNEKLFF
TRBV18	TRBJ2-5	CASSPVLETQYF
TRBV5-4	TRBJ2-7	CASSLEGQGNEQYF
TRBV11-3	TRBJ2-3	CASSVRGDTDTQYF
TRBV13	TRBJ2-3	CASSYELRDTQYF
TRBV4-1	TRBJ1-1	CASYGENTEAFF
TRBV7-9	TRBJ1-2	CASSIGISYGYTF
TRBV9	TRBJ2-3	CASSVLAGTMDTQYF
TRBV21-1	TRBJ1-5	CASSHSGTKTPWGNQPQHF
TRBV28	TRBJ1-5	CATNRGPRNQPQHF
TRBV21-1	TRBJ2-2	CASSSRDRVRDTGELFF
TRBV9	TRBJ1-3	CASSGGGVNTIYF